The 19 T cell receptor beta chains presented below share a single source sample, sequenced in a study of blood T cell repertoires in COVID-19. Assay: immunoSEQ multiplex PCR; the TCRdb copy retains only in-frame clones and omits some. The sample holds under 80,000 clones, approximately 90% seen once. The sequencing sample was made of peripheral blood. These receptors all come from a man in his 70s with active COVID-19.

This sequence joins TRBV16 and TRBJ2-3; tentative D call: TRBD1 (6 bases). V lost 0 bases and J 5 bases, leaving 15 bases between the germline ends. The CDR3 has 16 amino acids. Germline V gene data show CDR1 as KGHSY and CDR2 as FQNENV. DNA of the CDR3: TGTGCCAGCAGCCAATCGTGGGGTGCAGGGGAAGATACGCAGTATTTT. Its protein is CASSQSWGAGEDTQYF.

The rearrangement joins TRBV9 to TRBJ1-5; no definite D call. V lost 4 bases and J lost 5, with 13 bases in between. The germline gives CDR1 SGDLS, CDR2 YYNGEE. This CDR3 contains 14 residues. In DNA, the CDR3 is TGTGCCAGCAGCCCTTGGGCATCCGATCAGCCCCAGCATTTT. Translation gives CASSPWASDQPQHF.

This sequence joins TRBV5-1 and TRBJ2-2; a possible D gene is TRBD2 (5 bases). CDR3 length: 16 amino acids. The V gene's germline CDR1 is SGHRS and CDR2 YFSETQ. Deletions cut 0 bases from V and 2 bases from J, with 11 bases between. CDR3 region: CASSLAAGPNTGELFF. The CDR3 nucleotides read TGCGCCAGCAGCTTGGCGGCGGGCCCCAACACCGGGGAGCTGTTTTTT.

The chain carries TRBV5-1 and TRBJ2-5; the match to TRBD2 covers 12 bases. In germline, CDR1 is SGHRS, CDR2 YFSETQ. The CDR3 consists of 14 residues. J gave up 5 bases and V 4 bases, and 3 bases lay outside the gene matches. The CDR3 here is CASSPTSGSETQYF. For the CDR3, the DNA is TGCGCCAGCAGCCCGACTAGCGGGAGTGAGACCCAGTACTTC. The full variable domain, in which reference TRBV5-1 and TRBJ2-5 provide the parts outside the CDR3, is KAGVTQTPRYLIKTRGQQVTLSCSPISGHRSVSWYQQTPGQGLQFLFEYFSETQRNKGNFPGRFSGRQFSNSRSEMNVSTLELGDSALYLCASSPTSGSETQYFGPGTRLLVL.

V gene TRBV2 combines with J gene TRBJ2-5; D unclear. Deletions cut 6 bases from V and 3 bases from J, with 11 bases between. The germline CDR1 and CDR2 sequences are SNHLY and FYNNEI. This CDR3 region has 13 residues. The CDR3 DNA reads as TGTGCCAGCAGCCGCGACTGGGAAGAGACCCAGTACTTC. Its protein product is CASSRDWEETQYF.

The rearrangement uses TRBV6-6 and TRBJ2-7; 7 bases align to TRBD2. Germline CDR1 reads MNHNY; CDR2 reads SVGAGI (reference sequence). The V and J ends lost 6 bases and 2 bases, in that order; junction bases with no gene match: 7. The CDR3 runs to 14 residues. CDR3 sequence: CASSPGGGPYEQYF. DNA of the CDR3: TGTGCCAGCAGCCCTGGGGGAGGGCCCTACGAGCAGTACTTC.

The V call is TRBV12-5, the J call TRBJ1-1; unclear D gene. Trimming removed 5 bases at V and 4 bases at J, with 11 bases between. Germline CDR1 LGHNT, CDR2 FRNRAP. The CDR3 spans 13 residues. The CDR3 is CASGRREVTEAFF. For the CDR3, the DNA is TGTGCTAGTGGTCGCCGAGAGGTCACTGAAGCTTTCTTT. The complete variable domain, with remaining parts taken from reference TRBV12-5 and TRBJ1-1, reads DARVTQTPRHKVTEMGQEVTMRCQPILGHNTVFWYRQTMMQGLELLAYFRNRAPLDDSGMPKDRFSAEMPDATLATLKIQPSEPRDSAVYFCASGRREVTEAFFGQGTRLTVV.

The chain uses TRBV30 and TRBJ2-3, with 12 positions matching TRBD2. The CDR3 is made up of 15 amino acids. Germline CDR1 is GTSNPN and CDR2 is SVGIG (reference sequence). Trimming cost V 4 bases and J 3 bases; bases outside gene matches: 5. The CDR3 DNA is TGTGCCTGGAACCGACTAGCGGGAGCAACAGATACGCAGTATTTT. Protein product: CAWNRLAGATDTQYF.

The V and J genes are TRBV18 and TRBJ1-1; TRBD1 aligns across 9 bases. The CDR3 extends over 14 amino acids. CDR1 is KGHSH and CDR2 is LQKENI in the germline V gene. V trimming: 2 bases; J trimming: 4 bases; junction bases outside the gene matches: 2. CDR3 DNA: TGTGCCAGCTCACCAGACAGGGGGACCACTGAAGCTTTCTTT. Translating gives CASSPDRGTTEAFF.

The genes are TRBV9 and TRBJ2-1; possibly TRBD2 for D (7 bases). CDR1 and CDR2 (germline): SGDLS, YYNGEE. The CDR3 runs 19 residues. V lost 0 bases to trimming and J lost 0 bases, with 19 bases between them. The CDR3 bases are TGTGCCAGCAGCGTAGGGGGGGGCTTTGGGCCTCGCTCCTACAATGAGCAGTTCTTC. It codes for CASSVGGGFGPRSYNEQFF.

V and J are TRBV28 and TRBJ2-5; D is unclear. Germline values: CDR1 MDHEN, CDR2 SYDVKM. CDR3 length: 12 amino acids. The V gene lost 2 bases and the J gene lost 5 bases, with 6 bases spanning the gap. The CDR3 DNA sequence: TGTGCCAGCAGTTTAGGCTGGGAGACCCAGTACTTC. Amino acid sequence: CASSLGWETQYF.

The chain carries TRBV19 and TRBJ2-7; 10 bases align to TRBD1. The length of the CDR3 is 14 residues. Trimming at V came to 4 bases and at J to 2 bases, leaving 2 bases not matched to a gene. Germline CDR1 is LNHDA and CDR2 is SQIVND (reference sequence). The CDR3 here is CASSTGTGAYEQYF. The CDR3 DNA sequence: TGTGCCAGTAGTACCGGGACAGGGGCCTACGAGCAGTACTTC.

The chain recombines TRBV30 with TRBJ2-1; D is perhaps TRBD2 (6 bases). Germline-derived CDR1 and CDR2 are GTSNPN and SVGIG (reference sequence). V was clipped by 1 base and J by 2 bases, with 9 bases between them. The length of the CDR3 is 14 residues. In nucleotides, the CDR3 is TGTGCCTGGAGTGGCGGGGTGACCTACAATGAGCAGTTCTTC. It encodes CAWSGGVTYNEQFF.

The rearrangement uses TRBV5-8 and TRBJ2-1, with 7 bases fitting TRBD2. Germline lookup yields CDR1 SGHTS and CDR2 YDEGEE. Trimming cost V 7 bases and J 4 bases; bases outside gene matches: 8. The CDR3 covers 14 residues. The DNA for the CDR3 is TGTGCCAGCCAATCGGGGAGGGGATACAATGAGCAGTTCTTC. Protein sequence: CASQSGRGYNEQFF.

The CDR3 sequence: CASSLGAGGRPDTQYF. The DNA for the CDR3 is TGTGCCAGCAGCTTAGGCGCAGGGGGCAGGCCAGATACGCAGTATTTT. The rearrangement uses TRBV13 and TRBJ2-3, with TRBD1 identical over 8 bases. The CDR3 consists of 16 residues. With 0 bases clipped from V and 4 bases from J, the junction kept 6 bases outside the gene matches. The V gene's germline CDR1 is PRHDT and CDR2 FYEKMQ (reference sequence).

This chain uses TRBV18 with TRBJ2-7, with 8 bases aligning to TRBD1. The ends lost 4 bases at V and 4 bases at J; junction bases unmatched: 6. Germline CDR1 and CDR2: KGHSH and LQKENI. The CDR3 length is 14 residues. CDR3 sequence: CASSLTGGQYEQYF. Here the CDR3 DNA reads TGTGCCAGCTCACTTACAGGGGGGCAATACGAGCAGTACTTC.

The genes are TRBV2 and TRBJ1-4, with 8 bases matching TRBD1. The CDR3 consists of 14 residues. Germline lookup yields CDR1 SNHLY and CDR2 FYNNEI. V shed 10 bases and J 8 bases; nucleotides not matched to a gene: 12. CDR3 amino acids: CATGQELGREKLFF. The CDR3 nucleotides read TGTGCCACGGGACAGGAGCTCGGGAGGGAAAAACTGTTTTTT.

This CDR3 is CASTPGQGSYNEQFF. CDR3 coding DNA: TGTGCCAGCACCCCGGGACAGGGATCCTACAATGAGCAGTTCTTC. This sequence joins TRBV2 and TRBJ2-1, with 9 bases fitting TRBD1. The CDR3 is 15 residues long. Germline assignment: CDR1 SNHLY and CDR2 FYNNEI. With 7 bases clipped from V and 1 base from J, the junction kept 5 bases outside the gene matches.

The chain has TRBV2 and TRBJ2-5; 7 nucleotides align to TRBD2. The junction had 8 bases not matched to a gene; V was cut back by 6 bases and J by 1 base. From germline, CDR1 is SNHLY and CDR2 FYNNEI. The length of the CDR3 is 15 residues. This CDR3 is CASRRGGSPQETQYF. In DNA, the CDR3 is TGTGCCAGCAGAAGGGGCGGGAGCCCCCAAGAGACCCAGTACTTC.